These T cell receptor beta chains were read from a single sample in a study of cytomegalovirus exposure and HLA in healthy donors. Repertoires were generated with immunoSEQ multiplex PCR, while TCRdb's copy carries only in-frame clones and drops some. Of around 140,000 clones listed, around 80% are singletons. Sequencing was done on a sample of PBMCs. These receptors were taken from a female donor in good health and CMV-seropositive. Both conserved end residues are part of each CDR3. A D gene is named only where the DNA matches it firmly. Only part of the rows carry a size: once, few, many, or a class if the clone is expanded.

J: TRBJ2-7; V: TRBV4-1; D: .; size: .; DNA: TGCGCCAGCAGCCAAGTCCGAACAGGAAACTCCTACGAGCAGTACTTC; CDR3: CASSQVRTGNSYEQYF
J: TRBJ2-5; V: TRBV10-3; D: TRBD1; size: .; DNA: TGTGCCATCAGTGAGACCCGGACAGGGGGGGAGACCCAGTACTTC; CDR3: CAISETRTGGETQYF
J: TRBJ1-5; V: TRBV6-5; D: TRBD1; size: .; DNA: TGTGCCAGCAGTCGGACAGGCTTTAGCAATCAGCCCCAGCATTTT; CDR3: CASSRTGFSNQPQHF
J: TRBJ2-1; V: TRBV27; D: .; size: .; DNA: TGTGCCAGCCGAGAGACAGGCTATTCCTCCTACAATGAGCAGTTCTTC; CDR3: CASRETGYSSYNEQFF
J: TRBJ1-1; V: TRBV18; D: TRBD1; size: .; DNA: TGTGCCAGCTCCCCGGGACAGGGTAGGCTGAACACTGAAGCTTTCTTT; CDR3: CASSPGQGRLNTEAFF
J: TRBJ1-1; V: TRBV2; D: TRBD1; size: .; DNA: TGTGCCAGCATTACGGGACAGCTGAACACTGAAGCTTTCTTT; CDR3: CASITGQLNTEAFF
J: TRBJ1-1; V: TRBV5-1; D: TRBD1; size: .; DNA: TGCGCCAGCAGCTTTAAGGGGGCGCTGAACACTGAAGCTTTCTTT; CDR3: CASSFKGALNTEAFF
J: TRBJ2-3; V: TRBV7-9; D: TRBD2; size: .; DNA: TGTGCCAGCAGCTTAGGGCTAGCGGGAGGTACGCAGTATTTT; CDR3: CASSLGLAGGTQYF
J: TRBJ1-1; V: TRBV28; D: TRBD1; size: .; DNA: TGTGCCAGCAACCCCGGGACAGGGTTCCGGGCTTTCTTT; CDR3: CASNPGTGFRAFF
J: TRBJ1-2; V: TRBV7-9; D: .; size: .; DNA: TGTGCCAGCAGCTTACTCGCAGGGGATGGCTACACCTTC; CDR3: CASSLLAGDGYTF
J: TRBJ2-7; V: TRBV6-1; D: .; size: .; DNA: TGTGCCAGCCTCGCCTTGGGGGAGGTCGTCTACGAGCAGTACTTC; CDR3: CASLALGEVVYEQYF
J: TRBJ1-1; V: TRBV4-1; D: .; size: .; DNA: TGCGCCAGCAGCCAATCCGGGGGAAAGACTGAAGCTTTCTTT; CDR3: CASSQSGGKTEAFF
J: TRBJ1-4; V: TRBV19; D: TRBD1; size: .; DNA: TGTGCCAGTAGTAGGGTTTTGACAGGGTACGCAACTAATGAAAAACTGTTTTTT; CDR3: CASSRVLTGYATNEKLFF
J: TRBJ2-7; V: TRBV9; D: TRBD2; size: .; DNA: TGTGCCAGCAGCGTAGGCGGGAGAGTCGACGAGCAGTACTTC; CDR3: CASSVGGRVDEQYF
J: TRBJ2-1; V: TRBV2; D: TRBD1; size: .; DNA: TGTGCCAGCAACAGGGGCGCCTACAATGAGCAGTTCTTC; CDR3: CASNRGAYNEQFF
J: TRBJ1-2; V: TRBV25-1; D: .; size: .; DNA: TGTGCCAGCAGTGAATATGGGGCAGGGAATGGCTACACCTTC; CDR3: CASSEYGAGNGYTF
J: TRBJ2-7; V: TRBV5-1; D: TRBD2; size: .; DNA: TGCGCCAGTACAAATAGCGGGAGAAGGTACGAGCAGTACTTC; CDR3: CASTNSGRRYEQYF
J: TRBJ2-1; V: TRBV7-3; D: .; size: .; DNA: TGTGCCAGCAGCCCCAGCGGGTTTGAGAATGAGCAGTTCTTC; CDR3: CASSPSGFENEQFF
J: TRBJ2-3; V: TRBV5-1; D: TRBD2; size: .; DNA: TGCGCCAGCAGCTTGGCAGCGGGAAGCACAGATACGCAGTATTTT; CDR3: CASSLAAGSTDTQYF
J: TRBJ2-7; V: TRBV7-8; D: .; size: .; DNA: TGTGCCAGCAGCTCCCCCCAAACAGGGCATTCCTACGAGCAGTACTTC; CDR3: CASSSPQTGHSYEQYF
J: TRBJ1-4; V: TRBV4-1; D: TRBD1; size: .; DNA: TGCGCCAGCAGCCAATTCCCGGGACAGGTTAATGAAAAACTGTTTTTT; CDR3: CASSQFPGQVNEKLFF
J: TRBJ2-3; V: TRBV19; D: .; size: .; DNA: TGTGCCAGTAGTATGTCCCCCGTAACAGATACGCAGTATTTT; CDR3: CASSMSPVTDTQYF
J: TRBJ2-1; V: TRBV29-1; D: .; size: .; DNA: TGCAGCGTGGGGGAACAGGGAAATCCGTTCTTC; CDR3: CSVGEQGNPFF
J: TRBJ2-3; V: TRBV11-2; D: TRBD2; size: .; DNA: TGTGCCAGCAGCTTACTAGCGGGAGCTCGCACAGATACGCAGTATTTT; CDR3: CASSLLAGARTDTQYF
J: TRBJ2-7; V: TRBV10-3; D: TRBD1; size: .; DNA: TGTGCCATCAGTGAGCCGGGACAGGGGCAATACTACGAGCAGTACTTC; CDR3: CAISEPGQGQYYEQYF
J: TRBJ1-2; V: TRBV7-2; D: TRBD1; size: .; DNA: TGTGCCAGCAGCTTAGCGAGGACAGGGTACTATGGCTACACCTTC; CDR3: CASSLARTGYYGYTF
J: TRBJ2-1; V: TRBV7-3; D: .; size: .; DNA: TGTGCCAGCAGCACTCAACCCCGGGACTTATGGTTCTTC; CDR3: CASSTQPRDLWFF
J: TRBJ2-3; V: TRBV7-8; D: .; size: .; DNA: TGTGCCAGCAGCTTAAATATCGGTAACACAGATACGCAGTATTTT; CDR3: CASSLNIGNTDTQYF
J: TRBJ1-6; V: TRBV28; D: .; size: few; DNA: TGTGCCAGCAGTGAACAGGTGCACCCCTATAATTCACCCCTCCACTTT; CDR3: CASSEQVHPYNSPLHF
J: TRBJ2-3; V: TRBV7-3; D: .; size: .; DNA: TGTGCCAGCAGCCAGCGACAGGCAGATACGCAGTATTTT; CDR3: CASSQRQADTQYF
J: TRBJ2-1; V: TRBV30; D: TRBD1; size: .; DNA: TGTGCCTGCGGACAGGGCTACAATGAGCAGTTCTTC; CDR3: CACGQGYNEQFF
J: TRBJ1-2; V: TRBV2; D: .; size: once; DNA: TGTGCCAGCAGTGAAAGTCAGGGGTGGTTCTATGGCTACACCTTC; CDR3: CASSESQGWFYGYTF
J: TRBJ2-1; V: TRBV30; D: .; size: .; DNA: TGTGCCTGGAGCGCTCTTCGGGAGTTAGATGAGCAGTTCTTC; CDR3: CAWSALRELDEQFF
J: TRBJ2-7; V: TRBV5-1; D: .; size: once; DNA: TGCGCCAGCAGCTTGGTATCCTACGAGCAGTACTTC; CDR3: CASSLVSYEQYF
J: TRBJ2-2; V: TRBV6-1; D: .; size: .; DNA: TGTGCCAGCATCTCAGGCACGAACACCGGGGAGCTGTTTTTT; CDR3: CASISGTNTGELFF
J: TRBJ2-7; V: TRBV30; D: .; size: few; DNA: TGTGCCTGGAGTAGGGGGGGCAGCCGGGCCTACGAGCAGTACTTC; CDR3: CAWSRGGSRAYEQYF
J: TRBJ1-4; V: TRBV7-3; D: .; size: .; DNA: TGTGCCAGCAGCTTAAGAGGTGAAAAACTGTTTTTT; CDR3: CASSLRGEKLFF
J: TRBJ2-2; V: TRBV12-5; D: .; size: .; DNA: TGTGCTAGTGGTTTGTCCCCCGGACTCCGGGACACCGGGGAGCTGTTTTTT; CDR3: CASGLSPGLRDTGELFF
J: TRBJ2-1; V: TRBV27; D: TRBD2; size: .; DNA: TGTGCCAGCAGTCCCTTGGCGGGGGGCGGGTACAATGAGCAGTTCTTC; CDR3: CASSPLAGGGYNEQFF
J: TRBJ2-4; V: TRBV6-5; D: TRBD2; size: .; DNA: TGTGCCAGCAGTTACGGGACTAGCGCAGAAAACATTCAGTACTTC; CDR3: CASSYGTSAENIQYF
J: TRBJ2-1; V: TRBV4-1; D: .; size: .; DNA: TGCGCCAGCAGCCAAGGGTTGGTAGCTTCCTACAATGAGCAGTTCTTC; CDR3: CASSQGLVASYNEQFF
J: TRBJ1-4; V: TRBV9; D: TRBD1; size: few; DNA: TGTGCCAGCAGCTTTTACCCGACAGGGACTAATGAAAAACTGTTTTTT; CDR3: CASSFYPTGTNEKLFF
J: TRBJ2-5; V: TRBV18; D: TRBD2; size: .; DNA: TGTGCCAGCTCGGCCGGACTAGCGCAAGAGACCCAGTACTTC; CDR3: CASSAGLAQETQYF
J: TRBJ2-1; V: TRBV15; D: TRBD2; size: few; DNA: TGTGCCACCAGCAGCGGGACTAGCGGACCCAATGAGCAGTTCTTC; CDR3: CATSSGTSGPNEQFF
J: TRBJ2-3; V: TRBV5-1; D: .; size: .; DNA: TGCGCCAGCAGCTTGGAACTCGGTAGCACAGATACGCAGTATTTT; CDR3: CASSLELGSTDTQYF
J: TRBJ2-3; V: TRBV27; D: TRBD2; size: .; DNA: TGTGCCAGCAGTTTAGGGATGACTAGCGCCACAGATACGCAGTATTTT; CDR3: CASSLGMTSATDTQYF
J: TRBJ1-2; V: TRBV28; D: .; size: .; DNA: TGTGCCAGCAGCCCACCTCCTCCGAATCTATATGGCTACACCTTC; CDR3: CASSPPPPNLYGYTF
J: TRBJ1-2; V: TRBV28; D: .; size: .; DNA: TGTGCCAGCAGTTCGTCCGCGGGCCACATTGGGAACTATGGCTACACCTTC; CDR3: CASSSSAGHIGNYGYTF
J: TRBJ2-1; V: TRBV7-3; D: TRBD2; size: .; DNA: TGTGCCAGCAGCCCTTCCGGGGGGGGCGGGAGGCATGAGCAGTTCTTC; CDR3: CASSPSGGGGRHEQFF
J: TRBJ2-1; V: TRBV6-6; D: TRBD1; size: .; DNA: TGTGCCAGCAGTTACGGGACAGGAGCCTCCAATGAGCAGTTCTTC; CDR3: CASSYGTGASNEQFF
J: TRBJ2-5; V: TRBV5-4; D: TRBD1; size: few; DNA: TGTGCCAGCAGCCCCCAGGACAGGGGCGGAGAGACCCAGTACTTC; CDR3: CASSPQDRGGETQYF
J: TRBJ1-5; V: TRBV18; D: TRBD1; size: .; DNA: TGTGCCAGCTCACCAGTGCCGACAGGGTATCAGCCCCAGCATTTT; CDR3: CASSPVPTGYQPQHF
J: TRBJ2-7; V: TRBV2; D: TRBD2; size: .; DNA: TGTGCCAGCACGAGCGACCACCCAACACGGGGGGGCATCTACGAGCAGTACTTC; CDR3: CASTSDHPTRGGIYEQYF
J: TRBJ1-1; V: TRBV29-1; D: TRBD1; size: .; DNA: TGCAGCGTCCGGACAGGAAAACCTGAAGCTTTCTTT; CDR3: CSVRTGKPEAFF
J: TRBJ2-1; V: TRBV5-1; D: .; size: .; DNA: TGCGCCAGCAAGACAGGTGTGGCGAATGAGCAGTTCTTC; CDR3: CASKTGVANEQFF
J: TRBJ2-5; V: TRBV19; D: TRBD2; size: .; DNA: TGTGCCAGTAGATCTAGCGGTGGAGGGGAGACCCAGTACTTC; CDR3: CASRSSGGGETQYF
J: TRBJ1-2; V: TRBV29-1; D: TRBD1; size: few; DNA: TGCAGCGTCCACTCCGGACAGGGCGCCCATGGCTACACCTTC; CDR3: CSVHSGQGAHGYTF
J: TRBJ1-4; V: TRBV6-1; D: .; size: few; DNA: TGTGCCAGCCAAAATGGAGGGCTACCTAATGAAAAACTGTTTTTT; CDR3: CASQNGGLPNEKLFF
J: TRBJ2-3; V: TRBV5-1; D: .; size: .; DNA: TGCGCCAGCAGCTTTGAGGACTCCACAGATACGCAGTATTTT; CDR3: CASSFEDSTDTQYF
J: TRBJ2-7; V: TRBV5-8; D: TRBD1; size: .; DNA: TGTGCCAGCAGCTTGGGTCCGGGACAGACTTACGAGCAGTACTTC; CDR3: CASSLGPGQTYEQYF